This T cell receptor beta chain derives from a study of Ad26.COV2.S vaccination and SARS-CoV-2 variants (dated by TCRdb to the early 2020s). Background for the entire study: Vaccine-arm donors came from COV1001, a multicentre, randomized, double-blind, placebo-controlled phase I-IIa trial of Ad26.COV2.S in healthy adults. TCRbeta repertoire sequencing served as the tool for gauging how specific and how broad the SARS-CoV-2-reactive T cell receptors were following Ad26.COV2.S vaccination. Trial participants were randomized into five groups of five: low-dose or high-dose Ad26.COV2.S given once or twice, or placebo on both occasions. Ad26.COV2.S was given intramuscularly at 5x10^10 or 1x10^11 viral particles, as a single shot or as two shots 56 days apart. A total of 32 samples were included in the TCR-sequenced set, comprising roughly 19 Ad26.COV2.S vaccine recipients, 5 placebo recipients and 8 SARS-CoV-2 convalescent individuals. Throughout the experiments and outcome assessment, investigators stayed blinded to trial group allocation. General conclusions and limits of the study: Non-spike TCR breadth was comparable between vaccine and placebo recipients, consistent with the vaccine containing only spike. Substantial breadth of spike-specific CD8+ and CD4+ T cell responses was reported after vaccination. The study was not powered to compare responses between vaccine doses or regimens. Higher spike-specific TCR breadth was observed in Ad26.COV2.S recipients than in placebo recipients (P = 0.0014). It was noted by the authors that total T cell responses may have been underestimated by the TCR breadth and depth analyses.

The treatment or condition label here, explained by the study, means: approximately 18 received Ad26.COV2.S at low or high dose, single or two shots; 5 received placebo; per-sample allocation not given. For vaccine and placebo recipients, the sequenced repertoires came from samples collected on day 63 after the first injection. In Cohort 1b, some 25 adults aged 18-55 years were enrolled at a single site in Boston, USA, between 29 July and 7 August 2020. Ad26.COV2.S consisted of a replication-incompetent adenovirus type 26 vector by which a prefusion-stabilized SARS-CoV-2 spike protein from the original Wuhan strain was expressed. For this clone: It lacks a known antigen. Nothing much larger sits one base from this clone, and base qualities are not available.

The immunoSEQ Assay was the method used to sequence TCRbeta CDR3 regions. After extraction, genomic DNA underwent amplification by bias-controlled multiplex PCR, followed by high-throughput sequencing. In the authors' own workflow: Collapsing and filtering of sequences were performed to quantify the absolute abundance of each unique TCRbeta CDR3 region. Usable DNA was measured by amplifying reference genes present in all nucleated cells, and TCRbeta template counts were normalized to that usable DNA to estimate T cell fraction. Repertoire TCRs were annotated as SARS-CoV-2-specific when V gene, CDR3 amino acid sequence and J gene were exactly matched to a known reactive TCR set. MIRA supplied the reference SARS-CoV-2 TCR set, which was filtered for enrichment in COVID-19-positive ImmuneCODE repertoires so that public or cross-reactive TCRs were removed. Based on the MIRA antigens, annotated TCRs were further analysed at the level of specific ORF or position within ORF. Depth was the summed frequency of annotated unique rearrangements, while breadth was defined as annotated unique rearrangements over total unique productive rearrangements. TCR breadth was compared between groups using two-sided Wilcoxon rank-sum tests. This immuneACCESS table, as held by TCRdb, lists in-frame sequences with V and J called but not all clones. Of the missing ones, under half trace to an unresolved V gene in checked studies; the others have no known cause. V and J calls and clone size are given by that table; D and trimming were obtained from the DNA. Within this sample are roughly 300,000 clones, with about nine tenths of them counted one time only. The top ten clones comprise 6.4% of the sample.

From cysteine to phenylalanine, the CDR3 is 11 amino acids long. The kept DNA is CDR3 alone, 33 bases in frame from the first base. The germline V gene provides CDR1 ENHRY and CDR2 SYGVKD. Trimming leaves V shorter by 8 bases and J shorter by 4 bases, with the junction holding 0 bases beyond the gene matches. The specimen was peripheral blood, collected in a trial of Ad26.COV2.S vaccine versus placebo. The TCR was taken from a person between 18 and 59 years old who received the Ad26.COV2.S COVID-19 vaccine or a placebo. The V and J segments used are TRBV10-3 and TRBJ1-1, with 8 middle bases fitting TRBD1. The nucleotide sequence is given as TGTGCCATCGGACAGGGCACTGAAGCTTTCTTT. This yields the protein CAIGQGTEAFF.